This T cell receptor (beta chain) was recovered during a study of beta chain features in type 1 diabetes. With regard to this clone: Its antigen is unidentified.

A sort by CD45RO/CCR7/CD25/CD127/CD95/CD27 yielded CD4+ naive, central memory, regulatory and stem cell-like memory cells. Investigators reverse transcribed all isolated RNA, so they sequenced expressed TCRB transcripts. Using immunoSEQ multiplex PCR, the repertoire was profiled, and TCRdb retains in-frame clones only, with some absent. Among around 56,000 clones, under 60% were seen once, and the ten largest hold about 2.4%. Study outcomes and limitations: Among patients with Type 1 diabetes, TCRB CDR3s were moderately but significantly shorter in every one of the four CD4+ subsets. Cells that show high TCR expression could be over-represented by cDNA sequencing.

Input material: Tregs from blood. The sequence was collected from a woman aged 40 to 50 with type 1 diabetes.

The CDR3 coding sequence is TGTGCCAGCAGTCGGGGGGGGAACACGAACACTGAAGCTTTCTTT. Translated, it gives CASSRGGNTNTEAFF. J is TRBJ1-1 and V is TRBV7-2; a weak D match, TRBD1 (5 bases). The CDR3 is made up of 15 amino acids. Germline loops: CDR1 SGHTA, CDR2 FQGNSA. With 6 bases removed from V and 1 base from J, the gap between germline ends came to 15 bases. Full variable domain (outside the CDR3, taken from reference TRBV7-2 and TRBJ1-1): GAGVSQSPSNKVTEKGKDVELRCDPISGHTALYWYRQSLGQGLEFLIYFQGNSAPDKSGLPSDRFSAERTGGSVSTLTIQRTQQEDSAVYLCASSRGGNTNTEAFFGQGTRLTVV.